This section outlines one TCR beta chain sequence together with its context. This entry comes from a study of blood T cell repertoires in COVID-19. The germline V gene has CDR1 LGHDT and CDR2 YNNKEL (reference sequence). The CDR3 length is 19 residues. V shed 1 base, J shed 1 base, and the junction held 12 bases outside the gene matches. In the original processing: Counts of nucleated cells, estimated from reference gene primer amplification, were obtained. Data came from immunoSEQ multiplex PCR; TCRdb stores just in-frame clones and leaves some out. That table is the source of V, J and clone size, and D and trimming were worked out from the DNA. The table includes about 140,000 clones, 65% to 85% detected once.

The sample taken for sequencing was peripheral blood. The rearrangement links TRBV3-1 (or the pseudogene TRBV3-2) to TRBJ2-3; 9 positions agree with TRBD2. The receptor's source is a human donor in a cohort sampled during active COVID-19. The CDR3 bases are TGTGCCAGCAGCCAAGCCCTCGCGGGGGGGCGGAGGGGCACAGATACGCAGTATTTT. This codes for CASSQALAGGRRGTDTQYF.